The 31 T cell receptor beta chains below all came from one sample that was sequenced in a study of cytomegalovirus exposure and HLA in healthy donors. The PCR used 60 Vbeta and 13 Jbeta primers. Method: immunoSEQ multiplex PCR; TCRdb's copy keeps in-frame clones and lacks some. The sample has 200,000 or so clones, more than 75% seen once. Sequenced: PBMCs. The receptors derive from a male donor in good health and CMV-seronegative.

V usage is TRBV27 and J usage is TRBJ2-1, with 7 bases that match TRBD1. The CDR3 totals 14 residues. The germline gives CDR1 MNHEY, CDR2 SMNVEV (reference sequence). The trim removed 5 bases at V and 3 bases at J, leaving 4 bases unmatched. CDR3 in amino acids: CASSPGTVYNEQFF. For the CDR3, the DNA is TGTGCCAGCAGTCCAGGGACAGTCTACAATGAGCAGTTCTTC.

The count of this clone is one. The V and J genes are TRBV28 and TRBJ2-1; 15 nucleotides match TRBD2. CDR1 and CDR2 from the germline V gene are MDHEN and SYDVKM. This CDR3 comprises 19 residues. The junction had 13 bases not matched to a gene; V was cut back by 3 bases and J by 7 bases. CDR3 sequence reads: CASSFRPGTSGRPGNEQFF. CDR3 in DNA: TGTGCCAGCAGTTTTCGACCTGGGACTAGCGGGAGGCCGGGGAATGAGCAGTTCTTC.

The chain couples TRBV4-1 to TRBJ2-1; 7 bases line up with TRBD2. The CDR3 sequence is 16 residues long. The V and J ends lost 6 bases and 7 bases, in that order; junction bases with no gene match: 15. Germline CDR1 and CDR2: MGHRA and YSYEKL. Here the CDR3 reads CASRPSLRAGVNEQFF. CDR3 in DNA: TGCGCCAGCAGGCCTTCATTGCGCGCGGGAGTTAATGAGCAGTTCTTC.

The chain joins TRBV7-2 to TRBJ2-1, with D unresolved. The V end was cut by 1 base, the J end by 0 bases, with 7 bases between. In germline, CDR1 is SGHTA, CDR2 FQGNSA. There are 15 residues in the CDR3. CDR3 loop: CASSLEASSYNEQFF. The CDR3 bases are TGTGCCAGCAGCTTAGAAGCAAGCTCCTACAATGAGCAGTTCTTC.

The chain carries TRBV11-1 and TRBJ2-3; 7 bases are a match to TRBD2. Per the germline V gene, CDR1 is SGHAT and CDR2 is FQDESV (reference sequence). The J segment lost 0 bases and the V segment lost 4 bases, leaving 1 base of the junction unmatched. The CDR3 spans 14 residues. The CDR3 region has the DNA TGTGCCAGCAGCTATAGCGGGAGCACAGATACGCAGTATTTT. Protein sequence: CASSYSGSTDTQYF. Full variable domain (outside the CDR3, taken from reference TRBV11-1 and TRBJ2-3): EAEVAQSPRYKITEKSQAVAFWCDPISGHATLYWYRQILGQGPELLVQFQDESVVDDSQLPKDRFSAERLKGVDSTLKIQPAELGDSAMYLCASSYSGSTDTQYFGPGTRLTVL.

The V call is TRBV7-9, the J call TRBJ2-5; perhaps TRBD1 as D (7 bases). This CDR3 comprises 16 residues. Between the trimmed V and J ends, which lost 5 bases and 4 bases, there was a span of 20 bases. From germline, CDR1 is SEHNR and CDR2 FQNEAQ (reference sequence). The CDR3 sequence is CASSPRGTSGGETQYF. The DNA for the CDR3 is TGTGCCAGCAGCCCCCGGGGGACTTCAGGGGGAGAGACCCAGTACTTC.

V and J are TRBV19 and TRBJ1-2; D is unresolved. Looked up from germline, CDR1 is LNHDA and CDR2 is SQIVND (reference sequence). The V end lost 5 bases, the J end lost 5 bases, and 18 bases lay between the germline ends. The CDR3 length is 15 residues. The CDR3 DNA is TGTGCCAGTAGTTTATCTCCGGGATTCCTTTATGGCTACACCTTC. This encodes CASSLSPGFLYGYTF.

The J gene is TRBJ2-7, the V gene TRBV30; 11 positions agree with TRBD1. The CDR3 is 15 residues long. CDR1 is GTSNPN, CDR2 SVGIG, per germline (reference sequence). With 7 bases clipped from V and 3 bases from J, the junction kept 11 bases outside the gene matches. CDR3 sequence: CASSLDGTGGYEQYF. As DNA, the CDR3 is TGTGCCTCTTCTTTGGACGGGACAGGGGGCTACGAGCAGTACTTC.

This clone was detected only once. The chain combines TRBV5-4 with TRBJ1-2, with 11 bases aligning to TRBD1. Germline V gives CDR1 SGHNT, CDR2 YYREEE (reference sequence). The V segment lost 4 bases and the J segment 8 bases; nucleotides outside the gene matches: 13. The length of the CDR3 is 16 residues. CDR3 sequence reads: CASSPPYSGTGGGYTF. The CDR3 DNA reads TGTGCCAGCAGCCCTCCGTATTCCGGGACAGGGGGAGGCTACACCTTC.

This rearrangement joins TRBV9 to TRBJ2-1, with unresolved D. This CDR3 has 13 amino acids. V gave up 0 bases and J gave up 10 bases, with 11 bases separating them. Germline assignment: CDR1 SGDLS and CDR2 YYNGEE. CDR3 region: CASSVDPSPEQFF. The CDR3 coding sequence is TGTGCCAGCAGCGTAGATCCCTCTCCCGAGCAGTTCTTC. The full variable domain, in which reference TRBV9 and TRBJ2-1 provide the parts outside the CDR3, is DSGVTQTPKHLITATGQRVTLRCSPRSGDLSVYWYQQSLDQGLQFLIQYYNGEERAKGNILERFSAQQFPDLHSELNLSSLELGDSALYFCASSVDPSPEQFFGPGTRLTVL.

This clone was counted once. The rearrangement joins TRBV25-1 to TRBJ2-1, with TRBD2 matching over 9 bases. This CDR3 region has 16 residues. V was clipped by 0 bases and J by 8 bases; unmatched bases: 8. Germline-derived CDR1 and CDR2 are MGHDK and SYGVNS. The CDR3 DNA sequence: TGTGCCAGCAGTGAATATATTAGCGGGAGTTTCGATGAGCAGTTCTTC. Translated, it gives CASSEYISGSFDEQFF.

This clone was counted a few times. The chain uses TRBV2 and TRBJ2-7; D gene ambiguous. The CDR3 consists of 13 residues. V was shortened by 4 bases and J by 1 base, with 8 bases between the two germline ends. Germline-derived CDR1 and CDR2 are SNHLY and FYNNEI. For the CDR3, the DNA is TGTGCCAGCAGTGCAGGTTGGTCCTACGAGCAGTACTTC. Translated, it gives CASSAGWSYEQYF.

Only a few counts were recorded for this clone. This CDR3 reads CASSAGVGEKLFF. The CDR3 DNA follows: TGTGCCAGCAGTGCGGGGGTGGGTGAAAAACTGTTTTTT. The chain recombines TRBV6-4 with TRBJ1-4, with D perhaps TRBD1 (5 bases). The germline V gene encodes CDR1 MRHNA and CDR2 SNTAGT. This CDR3 is 13 amino acids long. V lost 4 bases and J 7 bases, leaving 10 bases between the germline ends.

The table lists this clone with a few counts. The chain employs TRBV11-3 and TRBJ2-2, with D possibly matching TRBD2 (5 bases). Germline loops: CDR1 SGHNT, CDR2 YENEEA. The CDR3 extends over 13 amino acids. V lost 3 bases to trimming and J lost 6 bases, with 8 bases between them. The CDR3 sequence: CASSLEESGELFF. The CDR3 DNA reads TGTGCCAGCAGCTTGGAGGAGTCCGGGGAGCTGTTTTTT. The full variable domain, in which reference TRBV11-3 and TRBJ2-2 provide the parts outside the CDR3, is EAGVVQSPRYKIIEKKQPVAFWCNPISGHNTLYWYLQNLGQGPELLIRYENEEAVDDSQLPKDRFSAERLKGVDSTLKIQPAELGDSAVYLCASSLEESGELFFGEGSRLTVL.

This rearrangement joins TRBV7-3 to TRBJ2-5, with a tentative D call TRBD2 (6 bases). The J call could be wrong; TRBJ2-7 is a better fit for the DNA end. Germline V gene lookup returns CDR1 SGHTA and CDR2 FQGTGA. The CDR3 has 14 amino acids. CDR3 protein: CASSLGGNSYEQYF. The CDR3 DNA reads TGTGCCAGCAGCTTAGGGGGGAACTCCTACGAGCAGTACTTC.

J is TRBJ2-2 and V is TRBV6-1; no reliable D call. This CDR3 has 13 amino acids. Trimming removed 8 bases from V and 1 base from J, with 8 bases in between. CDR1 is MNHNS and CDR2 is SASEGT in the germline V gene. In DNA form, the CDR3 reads TGTGCCAGCGTAGCTTTGAACACCGGGGAGCTGTTTTTT. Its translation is CASVALNTGELFF.

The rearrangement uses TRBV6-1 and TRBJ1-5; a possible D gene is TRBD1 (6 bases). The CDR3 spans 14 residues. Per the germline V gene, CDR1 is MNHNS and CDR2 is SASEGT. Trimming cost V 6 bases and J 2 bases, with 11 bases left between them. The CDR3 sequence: CASSYRDRNQPQHF. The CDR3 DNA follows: TGTGCCAGCAGCTACAGGGATCGCAATCAGCCCCAGCATTTT.

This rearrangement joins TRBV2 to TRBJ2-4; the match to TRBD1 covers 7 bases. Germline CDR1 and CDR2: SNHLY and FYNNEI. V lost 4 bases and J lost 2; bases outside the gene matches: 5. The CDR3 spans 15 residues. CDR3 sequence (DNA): TGTGCCAGCAGTGTAGACAGGGTCCCCAAAAACATTCAGTACTTC. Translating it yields CASSVDRVPKNIQYF.

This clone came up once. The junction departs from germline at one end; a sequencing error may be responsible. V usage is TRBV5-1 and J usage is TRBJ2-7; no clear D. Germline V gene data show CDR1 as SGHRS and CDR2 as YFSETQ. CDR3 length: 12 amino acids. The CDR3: CASALNSYERYF. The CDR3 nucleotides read TGCGCCAGCGCCTTGAACTCCTACGAGCGGTACTTC.

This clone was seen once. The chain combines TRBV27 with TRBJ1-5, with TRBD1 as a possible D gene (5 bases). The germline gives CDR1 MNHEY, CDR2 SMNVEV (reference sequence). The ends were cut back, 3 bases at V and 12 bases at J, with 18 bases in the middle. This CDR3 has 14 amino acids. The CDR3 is CASSFTGRPQDQHF. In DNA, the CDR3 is TGTGCCAGCAGTTTCACAGGCCGCCCCCAGGACCAGCATTTT.

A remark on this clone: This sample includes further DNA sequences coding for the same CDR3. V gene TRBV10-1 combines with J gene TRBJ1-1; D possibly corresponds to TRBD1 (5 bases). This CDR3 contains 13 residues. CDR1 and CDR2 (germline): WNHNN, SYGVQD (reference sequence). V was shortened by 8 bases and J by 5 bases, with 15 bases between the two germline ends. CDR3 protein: CASSQSQGTEAFF. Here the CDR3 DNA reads TGCGCCAGCTCCCAATCCCAGGGAACTGAAGCTTTCTTT.

The CDR3 loop is CASSLVAQGGTGELFF. CDR3 DNA sequence: TGTGCCAGCAGTTTAGTGGCACAGGGGGGGACCGGGGAGCTGTTTTTT. This chain joins TRBV28 and TRBJ2-2; D is possibly TRBD1 (8 bases). CDR3 size: 16 residues. Deletions cut 2 bases from V and 5 bases from J, with 15 bases between. CDR1 is MDHEN and CDR2 is SYDVKM in the germline V gene.

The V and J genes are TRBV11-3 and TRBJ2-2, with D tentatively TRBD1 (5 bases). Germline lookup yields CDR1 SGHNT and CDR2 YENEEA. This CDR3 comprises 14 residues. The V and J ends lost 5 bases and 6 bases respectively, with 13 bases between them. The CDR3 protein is CASSGRDPAGELFF. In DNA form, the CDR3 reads TGTGCCAGCAGCGGCAGGGATCCGGCCGGGGAGCTGTTTTTT. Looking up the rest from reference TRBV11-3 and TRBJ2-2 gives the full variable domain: EAGVVQSPRYKIIEKKQPVAFWCNPISGHNTLYWYLQNLGQGPELLIRYENEEAVDDSQLPKDRFSAERLKGVDSTLKIQPAELGDSAVYLCASSGRDPAGELFFGEGSRLTVL.

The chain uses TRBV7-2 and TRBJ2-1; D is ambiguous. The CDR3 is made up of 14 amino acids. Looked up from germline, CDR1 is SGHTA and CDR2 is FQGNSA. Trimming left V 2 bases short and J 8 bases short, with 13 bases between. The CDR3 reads CASSLTARVDEQFF. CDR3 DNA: TGTGCCAGCAGCTTAACGGCTAGAGTGGATGAGCAGTTCTTC.

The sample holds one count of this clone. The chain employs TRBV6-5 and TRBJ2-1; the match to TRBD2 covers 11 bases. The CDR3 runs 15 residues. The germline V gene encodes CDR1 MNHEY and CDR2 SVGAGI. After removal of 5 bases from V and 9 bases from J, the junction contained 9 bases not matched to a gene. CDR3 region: CASSPPSGRMVEQFF. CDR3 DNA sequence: TGTGCCAGCAGTCCTCCTAGCGGGAGGATGGTTGAGCAGTTCTTC.

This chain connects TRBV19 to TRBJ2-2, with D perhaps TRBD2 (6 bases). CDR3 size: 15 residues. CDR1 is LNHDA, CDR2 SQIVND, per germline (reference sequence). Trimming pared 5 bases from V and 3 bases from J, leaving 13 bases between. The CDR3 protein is CASSGGSRYTGELFF. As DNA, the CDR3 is TGTGCCAGTAGTGGGGGGTCCCGGTACACCGGGGAGCTGTTTTTT.

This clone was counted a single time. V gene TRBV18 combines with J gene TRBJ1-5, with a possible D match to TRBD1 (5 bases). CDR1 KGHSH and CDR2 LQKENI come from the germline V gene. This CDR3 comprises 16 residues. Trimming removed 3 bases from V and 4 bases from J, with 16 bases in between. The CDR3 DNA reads TGTGCCAGCTCACCGGCGCAGGGAAGAGAAAATCAGCCCCAGCATTTT. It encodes CASSPAQGRENQPQHF.

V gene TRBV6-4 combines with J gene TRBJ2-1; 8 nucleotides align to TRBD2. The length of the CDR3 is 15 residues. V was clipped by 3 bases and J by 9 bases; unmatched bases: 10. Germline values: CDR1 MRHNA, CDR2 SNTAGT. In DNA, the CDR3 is TGTGCCAGCAGTGAACAGTCCAGCGGGAGAGGTGAGCAGTTCTTC. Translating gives CASSEQSSGRGEQFF.

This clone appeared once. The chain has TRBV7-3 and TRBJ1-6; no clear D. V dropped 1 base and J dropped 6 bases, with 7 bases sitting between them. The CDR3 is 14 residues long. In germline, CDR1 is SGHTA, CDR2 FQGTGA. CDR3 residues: CASSLRQINSPLHF. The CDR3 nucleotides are TGTGCCAGCAGCTTAAGGCAGATTAATTCACCCCTCCACTTT.

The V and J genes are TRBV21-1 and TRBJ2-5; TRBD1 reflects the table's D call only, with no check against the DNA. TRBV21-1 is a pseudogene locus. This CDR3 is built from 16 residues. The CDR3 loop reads CASIYSTTGFIETQYF. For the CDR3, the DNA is TGTGCCAGCATCTATAGTACTACAGGGTTCATTGAGACCCAGTACTTC.

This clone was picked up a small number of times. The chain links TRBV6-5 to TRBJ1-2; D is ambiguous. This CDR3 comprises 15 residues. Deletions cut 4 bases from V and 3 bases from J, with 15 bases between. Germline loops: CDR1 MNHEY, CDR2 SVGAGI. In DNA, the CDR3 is TGTGCCAGCAGTTCCCACCTAGCAAGTGACTATGGCTACACCTTC. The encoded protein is CASSSHLASDYGYTF.